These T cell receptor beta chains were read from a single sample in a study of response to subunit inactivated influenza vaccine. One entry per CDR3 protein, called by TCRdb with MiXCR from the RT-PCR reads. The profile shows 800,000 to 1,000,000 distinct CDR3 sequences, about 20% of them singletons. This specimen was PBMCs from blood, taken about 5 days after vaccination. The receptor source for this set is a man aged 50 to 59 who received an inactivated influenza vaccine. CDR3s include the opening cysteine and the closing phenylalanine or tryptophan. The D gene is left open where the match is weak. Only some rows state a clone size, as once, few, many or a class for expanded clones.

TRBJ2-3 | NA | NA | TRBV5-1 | CASSRITDPYTDTQYF | TGCGCCAGCAGCCGAATTACGGACCCATACACAGATACGCAGTATTTT
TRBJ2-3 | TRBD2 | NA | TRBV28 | CASTLSTSGGLYF | TGTGCCAGCACCCTTTCGACTAGCGGGGGTCTCTATTTT
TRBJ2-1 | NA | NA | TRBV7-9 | CASSLITAEQFF | TGTGCCAGCAGCTTAATCACGGCCGAGCAGTTCTTC
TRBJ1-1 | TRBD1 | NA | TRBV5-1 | CASSWTGGESTEAFF | TGCGCCAGCAGCTGGACAGGGGGCGAGAGCACTGAAGCTTTCTTT
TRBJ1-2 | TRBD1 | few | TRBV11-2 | CASSLARGGTGYGYTF | TGTGCCAGCAGCTTAGCCCGAGGGGGGACAGGCTATGGCTACACCTTC
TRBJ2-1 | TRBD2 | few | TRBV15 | CATSREASGVEQFF | TGTGCCACCAGCAGAGAGGCTAGCGGGGTTGAGCAGTTCTTC
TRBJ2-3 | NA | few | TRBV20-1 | CSAGVRETQYF | TGCAGTGCTGGTGTCCGGGAGACGCAGTATTTT
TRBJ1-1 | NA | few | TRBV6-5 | CASSYMGPMNTEAFF | TGTGCCAGCAGTTACATGGGACCGATGAACACTGAAGCTTTCTTT
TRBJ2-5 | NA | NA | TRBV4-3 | CASSQDGDRETQYF | TGCGCCAGCAGCCAAGATGGGGACCGCGAGACCCAGTACTTC
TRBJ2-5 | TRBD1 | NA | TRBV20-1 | CSAHRQGRFQETQYF | TGCAGTGCTCATAGACAGGGCCGATTCCAAGAGACCCAGTACTTC
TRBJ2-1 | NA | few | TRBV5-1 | CASSADYYNEQFF | TGCGCCAGCAGCGCTGACTACTACAATGAGCAGTTCTTC
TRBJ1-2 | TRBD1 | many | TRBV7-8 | CASSLQGLGYTF | TGTGCCAGCAGCCTACAGGGGCTCGGCTACACCTTC
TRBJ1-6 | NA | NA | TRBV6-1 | CASSRTDPDNTLHF | TGTGCCAGCAGTCGGACGGATCCGGATAATACCCTCCACTTT
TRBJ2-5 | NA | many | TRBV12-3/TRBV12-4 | CASSLGDTIRAQETQYF | TGTGCCAGCAGTTTAGGGGACACCATTAGGGCCCAAGAGACCCAGTACTTC
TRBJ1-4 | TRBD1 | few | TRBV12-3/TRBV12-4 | CASRGTGGDEKLFF | TGTGCCAGCAGAGGGACAGGGGGCGATGAAAAACTGTTTTTT
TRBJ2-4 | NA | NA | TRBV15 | CATSRDLATKNIQYF | TGTGCCACCAGCAGAGATTTGGCGACCAAAAACATTCAGTACTTC
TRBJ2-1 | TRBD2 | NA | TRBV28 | CASSPQTSGDNEQFF | TGTGCCAGCAGCCCACAGACTAGCGGGGACAATGAGCAGTTCTTC
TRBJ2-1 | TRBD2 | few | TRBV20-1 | CSARERLAGDNNEQFF | TGCAGTGCTAGAGAACGCCTAGCGGGAGATAACAATGAGCAGTTCTTC
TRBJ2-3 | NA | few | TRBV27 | CASSLLAGISTDTQYF | TGTGCCAGCAGTTTATTGGCAGGGATCAGCACAGATACGCAGTATTTT
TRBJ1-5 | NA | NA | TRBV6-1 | CASRTGGANQPQHF | TGTGCCAGCAGGACGGGGGGCGCCAATCAGCCCCAGCATTTT
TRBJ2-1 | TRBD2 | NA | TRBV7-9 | CASSSGLSPNEQFF | TGTGCCAGCAGCTCGGGACTATCCCCCAATGAGCAGTTCTTC
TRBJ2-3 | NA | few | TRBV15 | CATSRWGAHTQYF | TGTGCCACCAGCAGATGGGGGGCTCATACGCAGTATTTT
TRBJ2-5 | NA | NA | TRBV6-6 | CASSYELAETQYF | TGTGCCAGCAGTTACGAACTAGCAGAGACCCAGTACTTC
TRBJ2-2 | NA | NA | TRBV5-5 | CASSFLWRGLINTGELFF | TGTGCCAGCAGCTTTTTGTGGAGGGGCTTAATCAACACCGGGGAGCTGTTTTTT
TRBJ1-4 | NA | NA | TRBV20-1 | CSAITGRGTNEKLFF | TGCAGTGCTATCACGGGGCGAGGGACTAATGAAAAACTGTTTTTT
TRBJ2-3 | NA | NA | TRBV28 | CASSGGPLTDTQYF | TGTGCCAGCAGTGGGGGGCCCCTGACAGATACGCAGTATTTT
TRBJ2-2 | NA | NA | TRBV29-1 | CSATRGSGELFF | TGCAGCGCCACCAGGGGATCCGGGGAGCTGTTTTTT
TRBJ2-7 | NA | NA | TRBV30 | CAWSVYQSEQYF | TGTGCCTGGAGTGTATACCAGTCCGAGCAGTACTTC
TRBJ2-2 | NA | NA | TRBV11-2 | CASSLAGSAGELFF | TGTGCCAGCAGCTTAGCGGGGAGCGCCGGGGAGCTGTTTTTT
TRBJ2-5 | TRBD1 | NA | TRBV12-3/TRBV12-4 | CASSTDRIRQYF | TGTGCCAGCAGTACGGACAGGATTCGGCAGTACTTC
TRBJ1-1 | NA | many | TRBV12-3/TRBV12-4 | CASSLGQTNTEAFF | TGTGCCAGCAGTTTGGGGCAAACCAACACTGAAGCTTTCTTT
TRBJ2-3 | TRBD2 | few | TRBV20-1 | CSALKLAGGSDTQYF | TGCAGTGCCTTAAAACTAGCGGGTGGCTCCGATACGCAGTATTTT
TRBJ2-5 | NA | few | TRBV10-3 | CAISNREETQYF | TGTGCCATCAGCAACAGGGAAGAGACCCAGTACTTC
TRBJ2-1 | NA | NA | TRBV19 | CASSIRGVVNEQFF | TGTGCCAGTAGTATAAGGGGGGTAGTTAATGAGCAGTTCTTC
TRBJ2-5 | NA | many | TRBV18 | CASSPPGLQETQYF | TGTGCCAGCTCACCGCCGGGACTTCAAGAGACCCAGTACTTC
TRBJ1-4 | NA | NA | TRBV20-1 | CSAGPGAANEKLFF | TGCAGTGCAGGACCAGGGGCAGCTAATGAAAAACTGTTTTTT
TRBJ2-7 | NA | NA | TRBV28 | CASSLGTGRFFEQYF | TGTGCCAGCAGTTTAGGTACGGGGCGGTTTTTCGAGCAGTACTTC
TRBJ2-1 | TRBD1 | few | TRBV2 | CASSEQTGTDYNEQFF | TGTGCCAGCAGTGAACAAACAGGGACAGACTACAATGAGCAGTTCTTC